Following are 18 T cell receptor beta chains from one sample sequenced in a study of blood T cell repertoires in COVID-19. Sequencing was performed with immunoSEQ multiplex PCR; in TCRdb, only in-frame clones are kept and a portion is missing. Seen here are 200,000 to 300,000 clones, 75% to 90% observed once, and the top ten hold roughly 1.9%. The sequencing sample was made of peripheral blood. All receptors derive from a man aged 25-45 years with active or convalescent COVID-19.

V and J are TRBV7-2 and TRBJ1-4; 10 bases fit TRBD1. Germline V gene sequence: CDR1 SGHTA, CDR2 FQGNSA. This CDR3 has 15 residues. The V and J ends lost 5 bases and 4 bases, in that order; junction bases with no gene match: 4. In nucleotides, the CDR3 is TGTGCCAGCAGCCCCGGGACAGGGGATAATGAAAAACTGTTTTTT. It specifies CASSPGTGDNEKLFF. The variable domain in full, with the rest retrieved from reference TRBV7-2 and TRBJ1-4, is GAGVSQSPSNKVTEKGKDVELRCDPISGHTALYWYRQSLGQGLEFLIYFQGNSAPDKSGLPSDRFSAERTGGSVSTLTIQRTQQEDSAVYLCASSPGTGDNEKLFFGSGTQLSVL.

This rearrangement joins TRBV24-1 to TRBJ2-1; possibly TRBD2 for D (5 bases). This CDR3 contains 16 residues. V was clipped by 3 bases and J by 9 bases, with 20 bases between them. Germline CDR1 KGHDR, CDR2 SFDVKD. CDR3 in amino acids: CATSDPLEGPRGEQFF. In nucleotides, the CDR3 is TGTGCCACCAGTGATCCACTGGAAGGCCCCCGGGGTGAGCAGTTCTTC.

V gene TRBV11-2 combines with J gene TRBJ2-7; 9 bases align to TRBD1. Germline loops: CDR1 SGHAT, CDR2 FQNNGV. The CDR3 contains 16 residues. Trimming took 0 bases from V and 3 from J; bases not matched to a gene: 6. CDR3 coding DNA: TGTGCCAGCAGCTTAGAACCGACAGGGGGAAGCTACGAGCAGTACTTC. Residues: CASSLEPTGGSYEQYF. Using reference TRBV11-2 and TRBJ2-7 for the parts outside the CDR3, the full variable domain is EAGVAQSPRYKIIEKRQSVAFWCNPISGHATLYWYQQILGQGPKLLIQFQNNGVVDDSQLPKDRFSAERLKGVDSTLKIQPAKLEDSAVYLCASSLEPTGGSYEQYFGPGTRLTVT.

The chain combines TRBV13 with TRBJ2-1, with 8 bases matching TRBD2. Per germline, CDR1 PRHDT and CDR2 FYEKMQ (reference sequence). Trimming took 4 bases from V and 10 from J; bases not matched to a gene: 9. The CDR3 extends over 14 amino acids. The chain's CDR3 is CASSSQRTSWEQFF. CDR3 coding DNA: TGTGCCAGCAGCTCCCAAAGGACTAGCTGGGAGCAGTTCTTC. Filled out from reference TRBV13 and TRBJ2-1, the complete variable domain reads AAGVIQSPRHLIKEKRETATLKCYPIPRHDTVYWYQQGPGQDPQFLISFYEKMQSDKGSIPDRFSAQQFSDYHSELNMSSLELGDSALYFCASSSQRTSWEQFFGPGTRLTVL.

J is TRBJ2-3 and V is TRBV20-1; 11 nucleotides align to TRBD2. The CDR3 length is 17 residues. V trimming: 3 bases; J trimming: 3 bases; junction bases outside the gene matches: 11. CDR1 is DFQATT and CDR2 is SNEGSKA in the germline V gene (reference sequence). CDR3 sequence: CSASPILGLAGTDTQYF. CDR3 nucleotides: TGCAGTGCTAGTCCAATTCTAGGACTAGCGGGTACAGATACGCAGTATTTT.

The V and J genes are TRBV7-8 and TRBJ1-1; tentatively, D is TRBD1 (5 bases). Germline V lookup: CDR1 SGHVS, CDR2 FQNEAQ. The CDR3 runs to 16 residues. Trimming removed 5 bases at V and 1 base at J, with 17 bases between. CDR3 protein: CASSPRGSLQNTEAFF. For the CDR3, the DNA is TGTGCCAGCAGCCCACGGGGGAGCCTGCAGAACACTGAAGCTTTCTTT.

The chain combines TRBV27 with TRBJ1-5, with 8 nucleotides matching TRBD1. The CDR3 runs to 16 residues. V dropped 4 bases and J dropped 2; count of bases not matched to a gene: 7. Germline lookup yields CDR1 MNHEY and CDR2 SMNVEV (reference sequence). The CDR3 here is CASSSDRGRGNQPQHF. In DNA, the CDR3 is TGTGCCAGCAGTTCCGACAGGGGCAGAGGCAATCAGCCCCAGCATTTT.

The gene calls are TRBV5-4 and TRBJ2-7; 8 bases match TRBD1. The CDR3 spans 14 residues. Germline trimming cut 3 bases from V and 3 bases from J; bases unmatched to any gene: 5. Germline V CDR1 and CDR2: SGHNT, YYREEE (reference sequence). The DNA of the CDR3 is TGTGCCAGCAGCTCCGGGACAGGACGCTACGAGCAGTACTTC. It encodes CASSSGTGRYEQYF. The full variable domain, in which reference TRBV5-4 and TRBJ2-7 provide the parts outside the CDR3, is ETGVTQSPTHLIKTRGQQVTLRCSSQSGHNTVSWYQQALGQGPQFIFQYYREEENGRGNFPPRFSGLQFPNYSSELNVNALELDDSALYLCASSSGTGRYEQYFGPGTRLTVT.

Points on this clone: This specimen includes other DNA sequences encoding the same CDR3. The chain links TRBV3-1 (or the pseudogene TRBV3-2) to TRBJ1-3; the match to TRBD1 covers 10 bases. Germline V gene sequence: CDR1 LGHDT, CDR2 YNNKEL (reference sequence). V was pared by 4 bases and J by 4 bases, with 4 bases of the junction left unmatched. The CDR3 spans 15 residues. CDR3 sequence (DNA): TGTGCCAGCAGCCCCGGGACAGGGGCCGGAAACACCATATATTTT. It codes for CASSPGTGAGNTIYF.

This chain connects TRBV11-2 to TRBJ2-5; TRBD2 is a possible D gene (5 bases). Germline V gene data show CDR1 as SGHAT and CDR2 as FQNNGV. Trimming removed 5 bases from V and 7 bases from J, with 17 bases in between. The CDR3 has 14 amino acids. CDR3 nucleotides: TGTGCCAGCAGCCCAGATTACGGGGTGGGGACCCAGTACTTC. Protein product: CASSPDYGVGTQYF.

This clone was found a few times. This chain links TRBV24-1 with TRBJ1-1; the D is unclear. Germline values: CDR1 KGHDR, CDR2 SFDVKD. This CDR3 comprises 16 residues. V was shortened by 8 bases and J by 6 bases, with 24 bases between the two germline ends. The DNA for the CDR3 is TGTGCCACCACAGCCCAGAGGGCAAAAGTTAGCTCTGAAGCTTTCTTT. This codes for CATTAQRAKVSSEAFF.

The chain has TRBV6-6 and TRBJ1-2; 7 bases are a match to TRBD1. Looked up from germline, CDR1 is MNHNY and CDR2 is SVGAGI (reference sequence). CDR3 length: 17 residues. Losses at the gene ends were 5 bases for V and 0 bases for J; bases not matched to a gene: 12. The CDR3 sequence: CASSPPLGTEANYGYTF. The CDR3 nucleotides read TGTGCCAGCAGTCCCCCCCTGGGGACAGAAGCTAACTATGGCTACACCTTC.

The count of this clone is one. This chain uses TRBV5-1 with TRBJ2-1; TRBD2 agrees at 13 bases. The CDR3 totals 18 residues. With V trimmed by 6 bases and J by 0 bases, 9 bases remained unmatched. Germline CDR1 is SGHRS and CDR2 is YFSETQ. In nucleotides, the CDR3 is TGCGCCAGCACCCGACTAGCGGGGGGAATAAACTCCTACAATGAGCAGTTCTTC. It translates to CASTRLAGGINSYNEQFF.

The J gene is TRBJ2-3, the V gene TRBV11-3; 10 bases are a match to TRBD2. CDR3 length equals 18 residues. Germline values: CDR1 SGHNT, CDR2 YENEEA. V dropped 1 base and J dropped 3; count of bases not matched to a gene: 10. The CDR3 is CASSLGVSAGGLTDTQYF. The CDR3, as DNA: TGTGCCAGCAGCTTAGGCGTGTCAGCGGGGGGGCTTACAGATACGCAGTATTTT.

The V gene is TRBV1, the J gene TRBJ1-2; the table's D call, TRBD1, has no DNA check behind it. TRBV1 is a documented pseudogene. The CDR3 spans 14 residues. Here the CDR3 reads CTSSQDSRVYGYTF. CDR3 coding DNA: TGCACCAGCAGCCAAGACAGCAGGGTGTATGGCTACACCTTC.

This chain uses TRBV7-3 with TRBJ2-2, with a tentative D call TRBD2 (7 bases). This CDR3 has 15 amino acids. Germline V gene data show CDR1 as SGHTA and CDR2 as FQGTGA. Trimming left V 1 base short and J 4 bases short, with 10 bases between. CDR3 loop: CASSLIGGLTGELFF. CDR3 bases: TGTGCCAGCAGCTTAATCGGGGGGCTCACCGGGGAGCTGTTTTTT.

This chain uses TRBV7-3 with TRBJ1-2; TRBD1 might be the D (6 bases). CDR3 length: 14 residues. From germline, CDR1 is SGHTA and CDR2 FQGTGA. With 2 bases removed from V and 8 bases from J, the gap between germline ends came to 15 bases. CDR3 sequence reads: CASSLLLGAGGYTF. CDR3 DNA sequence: TGTGCCAGCAGCTTACTTCTGGGGGCGGGCGGCTACACCTTC.

CDR3 amino acids: CASSEERKSSYEQYF. In nucleotides, the CDR3 is TGCGCCAGCAGTGAAGAACGTAAGAGCTCCTACGAGCAGTACTTC. J is TRBJ2-7 and V is TRBV10-2; D call uncertain. This CDR3 is 15 amino acids long. Germline V gives CDR1 WSHSY, CDR2 SAAADI. V dropped 3 bases and J dropped 0 bases, with 12 bases sitting between them.